Sequencing of this TCR beta chain was carried out in a study of high-grade serous ovarian cancer treatment subgroups. CDR1 GTSNPN and CDR2 SVGIG come from the germline V gene (reference sequence). V was shortened by 4 bases and J by 4 bases, with 20 bases between the two germline ends. CDR3 length equals 16 residues. Only in-frame clones appear in the TCRdb table, and some are missing; sequencing was by immunoSEQ multiplex PCR. In the table there are about 12,000 clones, about 90% of which are singletons. Tumor samples were obtained before definitive surgery or chemotherapy. The sequenced material came from tumor tissue. The receptor was isolated from a human donor with high-grade serous ovarian cancer. The V call is TRBV30, the J call TRBJ1-3; D is perhaps TRBD1 (6 bases). The CDR3 sequence: CAWKGRTVIDGNTIYF. CDR3 bases: TGTGCCTGGAAAGGCAGGACAGTAATTGACGGAAACACCATATATTTT.